A selection of T cell receptor beta chains follows, all from one sample in a study of cytomegalovirus exposure and HLA in healthy donors. Sequenced by immunoSEQ multiplex PCR; TCRdb stores in-frame clones only, minus some. The top ten hold over 4% of the sample, which has roughly 120,000 clones, 73% seen once. The specimen was PBMCs. These receptors came from a man in his sixties in good health and CMV-seropositive. The CDR3 runs from the conserved cysteine through the conserved F or W. A D gene is named only where the DNA matches it firmly. Only some rows state a clone size, as once, few, many or a class for expanded clones.

D | J | V | size | CDR3 | DNA
TRBD2 | TRBJ2-3 | TRBV5-4 | few | CASSLAGASGGIDTQYF | TGTGCCAGCAGCTTGGCCGGGGCTAGCGGGGGGATAGATACGCAGTATTTT
TRBD1 | TRBJ1-2 | TRBV9 | NA | CASSPSGGQGGGYTF | TGTGCCAGCAGCCCTTCAGGGGGGCAGGGGGGCGGCTACACCTTC
TRBD1 | TRBJ1-1 | TRBV19 | NA | CASRGQGGTEAFF | TGTGCCAGTAGGGGACAGGGAGGGACTGAAGCTTTCTTT
NA | TRBJ1-2 | TRBV7-9 | few | CASSPGFGGYTF | TGTGCCAGCAGCCCGGGATTTGGAGGCTACACCTTC
NA | TRBJ1-1 | TRBV30 | NA | CAWALFGATEAFF | TGTGCCTGGGCCCTTTTTGGGGCCACTGAAGCTTTCTTT
NA | TRBJ2-3 | TRBV6-5 | NA | CASHSTDTDTQYF | TGTGCCAGCCACTCCACCGACACAGATACGCAGTATTTT
NA | TRBJ1-5 | TRBV19 | NA | CASNDRPASNQPQHF | TGTGCCAGTAATGACAGGCCGGCTAGCAATCAGCCCCAGCATTTT
TRBD1 | TRBJ2-2 | TRBV6-6 | NA | CASLRGGANTGELFF | TGTGCCAGCCTTAGAGGGGGCGCGAACACCGGGGAGCTGTTTTTT
NA | TRBJ2-5 | TRBV11-2 | NA | CASSTLRETQYF | TGTGCCAGCAGCACCCTCAGGGAGACCCAGTACTTC
TRBD2 | TRBJ2-3 | TRBV2 | NA | CASSEGLAGAADTQYF | TGTGCCAGCAGTGAAGGACTAGCGGGGGCCGCAGATACGCAGTATTTT
NA | TRBJ2-2 | TRBV2 | NA | CASRLDWTLAGELFF | TGTGCCAGCAGACTCGACTGGACTCTGGCCGGGGAGCTGTTTTTT
NA | TRBJ1-2 | TRBV28 | NA | CASSLGGVGGYTF | TGTGCCAGCAGCTTGGGGGGGGTTGGTGGCTACACCTTC
NA | TRBJ1-3 | TRBV30 | once | CAFKAGGSGNTIYF | TGTGCCTTTAAAGCGGGGGGCTCTGGAAACACCATATATTTT
NA | TRBJ2-5 | TRBV10-3 | NA | CAISESYRTRQETQYF | TGTGCCATCAGTGAGTCGTATCGGACTCGCCAAGAGACCCAGTACTTC
NA | TRBJ2-3 | TRBV7-9 | once | CASSRDRGTQYF | TGTGCCAGCAGCCGAGACCGGGGTACGCAGTATTTT
NA | TRBJ2-3 | TRBV5-5 | NA | CASSRTGVIDTQYF | TGTGCCAGCAGTAGAACGGGGGTTATCGATACGCAGTATTTT
NA | TRBJ2-1 | TRBV5-1 | NA | CATSLGAGVRNEQFF | TGCGCCACCAGCCTGGGGGCGGGGGTTCGCAATGAGCAGTTCTTC
NA | TRBJ1-5 | TRBV30 | NA | CAWSAPGHNYQPQHF | TGTGCCTGGAGTGCACCGGGACACAATTATCAGCCCCAGCATTTT
TRBD2 | TRBJ2-3 | TRBV5-4 | NA | CASSFGRAGGSTQYF | TGTGCCAGCAGCTTTGGGCGTGCGGGGGGGAGTACGCAGTATTTT
NA | TRBJ1-1 | TRBV29-1 | NA | CSVEDQGSDTEAFF | TGCAGCGTTGAAGATCAAGGGAGTGACACTGAAGCTTTCTTT
TRBD2 | TRBJ2-4 | TRBV2 | NA | CASSQSGNKNIQYF | TGTGCCAGCAGTCAGAGCGGGAACAAAAACATTCAGTACTTC
NA | TRBJ2-1 | TRBV28 | NA | CASRSEWRRFF | TGTGCCAGCAGGTCTGAATGGAGGAGGTTCTTC
NA | TRBJ2-5 | TRBV7-3 | NA | CASSYGGPGETQYF | TGTGCCAGCAGCTACGGGGGGCCGGGAGAGACCCAGTACTTC
NA | TRBJ1-2 | TRBV30 | NA | CAWSPHWFGQDFDWYGYTF | TGTGCCTGGAGTCCCCATTGGTTCGGCCAGGACTTTGATTGGTATGGCTACACCTTC
NA | TRBJ1-1 | TRBV23-1 | NA | CASTPMNTEAFF | TGCGCCAGCACCCCTATGAACACTGAAGCTTTCTTT
NA | TRBJ1-5 | TRBV2 | once | CASSGLTGSQPQHF | TGTGCCAGCAGTGGGCTCACAGGGAGTCAGCCCCAGCATTTT
NA | TRBJ2-7 | TRBV10-3 | NA | CAISAGNYEQYF | TGTGCCATCAGTGCAGGGAACTACGAGCAGTACTTC
TRBD1 | TRBJ1-5 | TRBV7-8 | NA | CASSLAGTGVFFQPQHF | TGTGCCAGCAGCTTGGCCGGGACAGGGGTTTTTTTTCAGCCCCAGCATTTT
NA | TRBJ2-3 | TRBV2 | NA | CASSETSTDTQYF | TGTGCCAGCAGTGAAACTAGCACGGATACGCAGTATTTT
NA | TRBJ2-5 | TRBV5-4 | NA | CASSLEGGRRETQYF | TGTGCCAGCAGCTTGGAGGGGGGGCGCAGAGAGACCCAGTACTTC
NA | TRBJ1-5 | TRBV19 | NA | CASSIVGGSNQPQHF | TGTGCCAGTAGTATAGTGGGGGGTAGCAATCAGCCCCAGCATTTT
TRBD1 | TRBJ1-1 | TRBV30 | NA | CAWSVLGQGEPLEPEAFF | TGTGCCTGGAGTGTACTAGGACAGGGCGAACCCCTCGAGCCTGAAGCTTTCTTT
TRBD1 | TRBJ1-3 | TRBV28 | NA | CASSLGGQGGNTIYF | TGTGCCAGCAGTTTAGGCGGACAGGGGGGAAACACCATATATTTT
TRBD1 | TRBJ2-7 | TRBV5-8 | NA | CASRGTGVYEQYF | TGTGCCAGCCGCGGGACAGGGGTCTACGAGCAGTACTTC
NA | TRBJ2-4 | TRBV2 | NA | CASSRTHNIQYF | TGTGCCAGCAGCCGGACACATAACATTCAGTACTTC
NA | TRBJ2-3 | TRBV5-1 | NA | CASSPGEVSSADTQYF | TGCGCCAGCAGCCCCGGGGAGGTCTCTAGCGCTGATACGCAGTATTTT
TRBD1 | TRBJ1-2 | TRBV28 | few | CASSLFASARDRVRGGYTF | TGTGCCAGCAGTTTATTCGCATCGGCTAGGGACAGGGTACGAGGGGGCTACACCTTC
TRBD2 | TRBJ2-3 | TRBV7-2 | few | CASSHGTSGSWGSDTQYF | TGTGCCAGCAGCCACGGGACTAGCGGATCGTGGGGTTCAGATACGCAGTATTTT
NA | TRBJ1-5 | TRBV28 | once | CASSLGQYSNQPQHF | TGTGCCAGCAGTTTAGGACAGTATAGCAATCAGCCCCAGCATTTT
TRBD1 | TRBJ2-7 | TRBV7-2 | NA | CASSLPGQGRPYEQYF | TGTGCCAGCAGCCTACCTGGACAGGGGCGACCCTACGAGCAGTACTTC
NA | TRBJ2-3 | TRBV27 | once | CASSLSGNTQYF | TGTGCCAGCAGTCTATCTGGCAATACGCAGTATTTT
NA | TRBJ2-7 | TRBV6-5 | NA | CASSSLRGVTYEQYF | TGTGCCAGCAGTTCCCTTCGGGGTGTTACCTACGAGCAGTACTTC
NA | TRBJ1-5 | TRBV21-1 | NA | CASSKEGVSNQPQHF | TGTGCCAGCAGCAAAGAAGGGGTAAGCAATCAGCCCCAGCATTTT
NA | TRBJ1-4 | TRBV19 | few | CASFYRSYNEKLFF | TGTGCCAGTTTCTACAGGAGCTATAATGAAAAACTGTTTTTT
NA | TRBJ1-1 | TRBV5-1 | NA | CASSLDSMNTEAFF | TGCGCCAGCAGCCTCGACAGTATGAACACTGAAGCTTTCTTT
NA | TRBJ2-1 | TRBV15 | NA | CATSGPGTLVNNEQFF | TGTGCCACCAGCGGGCCCGGGACTTTAGTCAACAATGAGCAGTTCTTC
NA | TRBJ1-1 | TRBV5-4 | NA | CASSFREGTEAFF | TGTGCCAGCAGCTTCAGGGAAGGCACTGAAGCTTTCTTT
NA | TRBJ2-5 | TRBV30 | NA | CAWSVLRESQYF | TGTGCCTGGAGTGTACTCAGGGAATCTCAGTACTTC
NA | TRBJ2-7 | TRBV7-9 | few | CASSRQGPVYEQYF | TGTGCCAGCAGCCGCCAGGGGCCTGTCTACGAGCAGTACTTC
NA | TRBJ1-1 | TRBV28 | NA | CASIGDTEAFF | TGTGCCAGCATCGGAGACACTGAAGCTTTCTTT
NA | TRBJ2-1 | TRBV10-1 | NA | CASSGSLAGEQFF | TGCGCCAGCAGTGGAAGCCTCGCCGGTGAGCAGTTCTTC
NA | TRBJ2-3 | TRBV6-4 | NA | CASSDRGAGRRDTQYF | TGTGCCAGCAGTGACCGGGGGGCTGGCCGGAGAGATACGCAGTATTTT
NA | TRBJ2-7 | TRBV5-6 | NA | CASSLGVAGQYF | TGTGCCAGCAGCTTGGGCGTTGCGGGGCAGTACTTC
NA | TRBJ2-7 | TRBV10-3 | NA | CAISPPDLYEQYF | TGTGCCATCAGCCCCCCAGATCTCTACGAGCAGTACTTC
TRBD2 | TRBJ2-5 | TRBV7-9 | few | CASSLPTSGGYQETQYF | TGTGCCAGCAGCTTACCGACTAGCGGGGGGTACCAAGAGACCCAGTACTTC
NA | TRBJ2-3 | TRBV2 | NA | CASSDRTDTQYF | TGTGCCAGCAGTGACAGGACAGATACGCAGTATTTT
NA | TRBJ1-5 | TRBV28 | NA | CASSPSRGHSNQPQHF | TGTGCCAGCAGTCCTTCCCGCGGGCATAGCAATCAGCCCCAGCATTTT
TRBD2 | TRBJ2-3 | TRBV6-1 | few | CASSTSGGTDTQYF | TGTGCCAGCAGTACTAGCGGGGGCACAGATACGCAGTATTTT
NA | TRBJ2-1 | TRBV11-2 | NA | CASSIYSEAGAYNEQFF | TGTGCCAGCAGCATATACTCGGAGGCGGGGGCTTACAATGAGCAGTTCTTC
NA | TRBJ2-5 | TRBV6-5 | NA | CASSQREIQYF | TGTGCCAGCAGTCAACGGGAGATCCAGTACTTC